The TCR beta chain described here comes from a study of prognosis after radiotherapy for stage I lung cancer. Prior chemotherapy, radiotherapy and other malignancies were absent; CT and PET/CT showed node-negative disease. At both of two time points, roughly 6.3 milliliters of peripheral blood were drawn. There are 17 residues in the CDR3. V lost 4 bases, J lost 4 bases, and 7 bases stayed unmatched. Germline V lookup: CDR1 SGHNT, CDR2 YYREEE (reference sequence). Remarks on this clonotype: Antigen: not known.

Amplification of TCR beta CDR3 from genomic DNA used two-round multiplex PCR. First-round PCR used primers specific to each TRBV and TRBJ gene. TCRdb reprocessed the multiplex PCR reads with MiXCR, giving one entry per CDR3 protein. Here the sample spans about 19,000 distinct CDR3 sequences, around 55% being singletons. Regarding the study as a whole: Medians of about 9,700 versus 6,500 showed unique TCR clone counts falling after stereotactic body radiation therapy.

The TCR sequence derives from a donor aged 50 or older with non-small cell lung cancer. The sample was PBMCs, taken before or after stereotactic body radiation therapy (not recorded which). The rearrangement links TRBV5-4 to TRBJ2-2, with 13 bases matching TRBD2. CDR3 bases: TGTGCCAGCAGCCGGACTAGCGGGAGTGGTAGCACCGGGGAGCTGTTTTTT. It encodes CASSRTSGSGSTGELFF.